This paragraph reports one T cell receptor delta chain. This may arise from a read error, as a much more abundant clone is one base away. V shed 0 bases and J 2 bases; nucleotides not matched to a gene: 12. The germline V gene encodes CDR1 GEAIGNYY and CDR2 EKD. The CDR3 runs 20 residues. This sample is part of a study of gamma-delta chains in newborns, infants, children. Turning to the study itself: Microbial exposure reportedly drives polyclonal innate γδ T cell expansion after birth.

TCRdb redid clone calling on the reads using CATT. Of over 3,000 delta-chain clones in the sample, 10% were seen once. This clonotype originated in a child who was a newborn, infant or young child, either healthy, febrile or measles-vaccinated (not recorded which). The genes are TRDV2 and TRDJ3; TRDD3 aligns across 7 bases. Specimen: blood. CDR3 sequence: CACDTVEGYRSPWDTRQMFF. CDR3 DNA: TGTGCCTGTGACACCGTGGAGGGATACCGGAGCCCCTGGGACACCCGACAGATGTTTTTC.